These 24 T cell receptor beta chains came from one sample sequenced in a study of blood T cell repertoires in COVID-19. TCRdb's copy holds only in-frame clones and misses some; the assay was immunoSEQ multiplex PCR. The sample has 95,000 to 110,000 clones; roughly nine tenths are singletons. Sequencing was performed on peripheral blood. These receptors were obtained from a woman older than 75 in a cohort sampled during active COVID-19.

CDR3 sequence: CASSLLPLAGASYEQYF. CDR3 nucleotide sequence: TGTGCCAGCAGCCTTCTTCCTCTAGCGGGGGCTTCCTACGAGCAGTACTTC. J is TRBJ2-7 and V is TRBV3-1 (or the pseudogene TRBV3-2); 10 bases map to TRBD2. V shed 4 bases, J shed 1 base, and the junction held 10 bases outside the gene matches. CDR3 length: 17 residues. Germline V gene sequence: CDR1 LGHDT, CDR2 YNNKEL (reference sequence).

The CDR3 nucleotides read TGTGCCAGCACCGGACAGGGGTACACCATATATTTT. It specifies CASTGQGYTIYF. This chain uses TRBV7-2 with TRBJ1-3; TRBD1 matches at 9 bases. With 7 bases clipped from V and 8 bases from J, the junction kept 3 bases outside the gene matches. CDR1 is SGHTA, CDR2 FQGNSA, per germline. This CDR3 region has 12 residues.

The CDR3 region is CASSPSGGPYNEQFF. CDR3 in DNA: TGTGCCAGCAGTCCTAGCGGGGGGCCCTACAATGAGCAGTTCTTC. The chain recombines TRBV28 with TRBJ2-1; 11 bases map to TRBD2. Per germline, CDR1 MDHEN and CDR2 SYDVKM. CDR3 length equals 15 residues. V shed 5 bases and J 2 bases; nucleotides not matched to a gene: 2.

The chain carries TRBV6-6 and TRBJ1-2; TRBD1 matches 8 bases. Germline V gene data show CDR1 as MNHNY and CDR2 as SVGAGI (reference sequence). The length of the CDR3 is 14 residues. Trimming cost V 2 bases and J 4 bases; bases outside gene matches: 3. For the CDR3, the DNA is TGTGCCAGCAGTTACACGGACAGGGCCTATGGCTACACCTTC. Translated: CASSYTDRAYGYTF.

The V call is TRBV5-1, the J call TRBJ2-1, with D possibly TRBD2 on 6 matching bases. The CDR3 has 14 amino acids. The V end was cut by 5 bases, the J end by 0 bases, with 9 bases between. CDR1 is SGHRS and CDR2 is YFSETQ in the germline V gene. DNA for the CDR3: TGCGCCAGCAGTCGGGAGAGCTCCTACAATGAGCAGTTCTTC. It yields the protein CASSRESSYNEQFF.

CDR3 nucleotides: TGTGCCAGCAGTCCATGGGTCGGGGGGGATGAAAAACTGTTTTTT. Translated, it gives CASSPWVGGDEKLFF. This chain links TRBV27 with TRBJ1-4; D is perhaps TRBD1 (5 bases). CDR3 length equals 15 residues. The V gene lost 5 bases and the J gene lost 6 bases, with 16 bases spanning the gap. CDR1 and CDR2 (germline): MNHEY, SMNVEV (reference sequence).

This clone has just a few counts. The chain recombines TRBV4-1 with TRBJ2-1; 10 bases are a match to TRBD1. J was trimmed by 3 bases and V by 8 bases; bases with no gene match: 7. Germline V gene sequence: CDR1 MGHRA, CDR2 YSYEKL. The CDR3 extends over 15 amino acids. DNA of the CDR3: TGCGCCAGCCGCACCGGGACAGGGGACTACAATGAGCAGTTCTTC. The encoded protein is CASRTGTGDYNEQFF.

The CDR3 loop is CASSAPKGGPGETQYF. The CDR3 nucleotides are TGTGCCAGCAGTGCCCCGAAGGGAGGGCCGGGGGAGACCCAGTACTTC. The chain carries TRBV6-4 and TRBJ2-5, with 7 bases fitting TRBD2. V was clipped by 4 bases and J by 5 bases; unmatched bases: 13. Germline V gene sequence: CDR1 MRHNA, CDR2 SNTAGT. CDR3 length: 16 residues.

The rearrangement joins TRBV19 to TRBJ2-3; possibly TRBD2 for D (5 bases). Trimming cost V 8 bases and J 2 bases, with 17 bases left between them. CDR3 length equals 15 residues. Germline CDR1 is LNHDA and CDR2 is SQIVND (reference sequence). CDR3 sequence (DNA): TGTGCCAGTTCTGACTATCCAGAAATCACAGATACGCAGTATTTT. It codes for CASSDYPEITDTQYF. The full variable domain, its missing parts supplied by reference TRBV19 and TRBJ2-3, is DGGITQSPKYLFRKEGQNVTLSCEQNLNHDAMYWYRQDPGQGLRLIYYSQIVNDFQKGDIAEGYSVSREKKESFPLTVTSAQKNPTAFYLCASSDYPEITDTQYFGPGTRLTVL.

This chain uses TRBV7-9 with TRBJ2-1; 8 nucleotides align to TRBD1. Germline V gene sequence: CDR1 SEHNR, CDR2 FQNEAQ (reference sequence). CDR3 length equals 14 residues. V shed 5 bases, J shed 12 bases, and the junction held 12 bases outside the gene matches. The CDR3 DNA sequence: TGTGCCAGCAGCCGCCTCGGACAGGGAGTGGTGCAGTTCTTC. Translating it yields CASSRLGQGVVQFF.

The genes are TRBV12-3 or TRBV12-4 and TRBJ2-5, with D unresolved. The CDR3 runs to 13 residues. The V and J ends lost 6 bases and 1 base respectively, with 9 bases between them. The CDR3 reads CASSQSLQETQYF. Written as DNA, the CDR3 is TGTGCCAGCAGCCAAAGCCTCCAAGAGACCCAGTACTTC.

The chain links TRBV11-2 to TRBJ2-1; 9 positions match TRBD2. The junction had 9 bases not matched to a gene; V was cut back by 7 bases and J by 2 bases. CDR3 length: 16 residues. Germline V gene sequence: CDR1 SGHAT, CDR2 FQNNGV. Here the CDR3 DNA reads TGTGCCAGCAAGATGGTGGCTAGCGGGACCTACAATGAGCAGTTCTTC. Its translation: CASKMVASGTYNEQFF.

The chain carries TRBV19 and TRBJ1-2, with 7 bases identical to TRBD1. Germline V lookup: CDR1 LNHDA, CDR2 SQIVND (reference sequence). This CDR3 has 15 residues. After removal of 5 bases from V and 4 bases from J, the junction contained 10 bases not matched to a gene. CDR3 residues: CASSQDRSLGYGYTF. For the CDR3, the DNA is TGTGCCAGTAGTCAGGACAGGTCTTTGGGCTATGGCTACACCTTC. Using reference TRBV19 and TRBJ1-2 for the parts outside the CDR3, the full variable domain is DGGITQSPKYLFRKEGQNVTLSCEQNLNHDAMYWYRQDPGQGLRLIYYSQIVNDFQKGDIAEGYSVSREKKESFPLTVTSAQKNPTAFYLCASSQDRSLGYGYTFGSGTRLTVV.

The chain employs TRBV12-3 or TRBV12-4 and TRBJ2-1; perhaps TRBD1 as D (6 bases). This CDR3 region has 12 residues. V was pared by 6 bases and J by 9 bases, with 12 bases between. CDR3 sequence: CASRQGLGEQFF. In nucleotides, the CDR3 is TGTGCCAGCAGGCAGGGGCTGGGTGAGCAGTTCTTC.

The chain employs TRBV11-2 and TRBJ2-3; D is undetermined. The CDR3 spans 13 residues. CDR1 is SGHAT and CDR2 is FQNNGV in the germline V gene. The ends were cut back, 0 bases at V and 2 bases at J, with 3 bases in the middle. The CDR3 loop reads CASSLDVTDTQYF. The CDR3 DNA is TGTGCCAGCAGCTTAGACGTCACAGATACGCAGTATTTT.

V gene TRBV6-5 combines with J gene TRBJ1-6, with D unclear. Germline V gene sequence: CDR1 MNHEY, CDR2 SVGAGI. Trimming took off 6 bases at V and 9 bases at J, with 12 bases between the two ends. CDR3 length equals 13 residues. The CDR3 DNA reads as TGTGCCAGCAGCCGGAGCGGCTTTTCACCCCTCCACTTT. This encodes CASSRSGFSPLHF.

The J gene is TRBJ2-7, the V gene TRBV6-6; tentative D call: TRBD2 (7 bases). Germline V gene sequence: CDR1 MNHNY, CDR2 SVGAGI (reference sequence). The CDR3 spans 15 residues. Trimming took off 2 bases at V and 4 bases at J, with 15 bases between the two ends. The CDR3 spells CASSYVRGGGYEQYF. CDR3 sequence (DNA): TGTGCCAGCAGTTACGTACGGGGAGGGGGTTACGAGCAGTACTTC.

The chain's CDR3 is CATSRSGWSYEQYF. CDR3 sequence (DNA): TGTGCCACCTCCCGGTCAGGGTGGTCCTACGAGCAGTACTTC. This rearrangement joins TRBV27 to TRBJ2-7, with D possibly TRBD1 on 5 matching bases. This CDR3 is 14 amino acids long. The ends were cut back, 10 bases at V and 1 base at J, with 17 bases in the middle. Germline loops: CDR1 MNHEY, CDR2 SMNVEV (reference sequence).

This rearrangement joins TRBV30 to TRBJ2-5; D might be TRBD1 (6 bases). Germline V lookup: CDR1 GTSNPN, CDR2 SVGIG (reference sequence). The CDR3 runs to 13 residues. Trimming took off 3 bases at V and 4 bases at J, with 12 bases between the two ends. The CDR3, as DNA: TGTGCCTGGAGCCAGGGGTTAAGAGAGACCCAGTACTTC. Its translation: CAWSQGLRETQYF.

The rearrangement links TRBV28 to TRBJ2-6, with D perhaps TRBD2 (5 bases). V shed 4 bases and J shed 1 base, with 11 bases lying between them. Germline V gives CDR1 MDHEN, CDR2 SYDVKM. This CDR3 contains 16 residues. The CDR3 loop reads CASSSYRGSGANVLTF. In nucleotides, the CDR3 is TGTGCCAGCAGTTCCTATCGAGGGTCTGGGGCCAACGTCCTGACTTTC.

The genes are TRBV5-6 and TRBJ1-6; 9 bases are a match to TRBD1. CDR1 and CDR2 (germline): SGHDT, YYEEEE. V shed 4 bases, J shed 0 bases, and the junction held 2 bases outside the gene matches. This CDR3 region has 16 residues. In DNA form, the CDR3 reads TGTGCCAGCAGCACGGACAGGGGCTCCTATAATTCACCCCTCCACTTT. Its translation is CASSTDRGSYNSPLHF. Variable domain in full (rest from reference TRBV5-6 and TRBJ1-6): DAGVTQSPTHLIKTRGQQVTLRCSPKSGHDTVSWYQQALGQGPQFIFQYYEEEERQRGNFPDRFSGHQFPNYSSELNVNALLLGDSALYLCASSTDRGSYNSPLHFGNGTRLTVT.

V is TRBV14 and J is TRBJ2-1, with 9 nucleotides matching TRBD1. The CDR3 covers 19 residues. Germline-derived CDR1 and CDR2 are SGHDN and FVKESK. Unmatched junction bases numbered 20, after V lost 6 bases and J lost 5 bases. This CDR3 is CASRPIGLLGTGLNNEQFF. The DNA for the CDR3 is TGTGCCAGCAGACCTATTGGGCTCCTCGGGACAGGGTTGAACAATGAGCAGTTCTTC.

The chain combines TRBV12-3 or TRBV12-4 with TRBJ1-4; the D is unclear. Deletions cut 2 bases from V and 10 bases from J, with 11 bases between. This CDR3 contains 13 residues. CDR3 DNA sequence: TGTGCCAGCAGTTTAAGGGAGTGGGGAAAACTGTTTTTT. Translated: CASSLREWGKLFF.

V is TRBV4-1 and J is TRBJ1-1; D is perhaps TRBD1 (5 bases). The CDR3 contains 16 residues. The germline V gene has CDR1 MGHRA and CDR2 YSYEKL. V lost 0 bases to trimming and J lost 0 bases, with 11 bases between them. The DNA for the CDR3 is TGCGCCAGCAGCCAAGATGGGGCGGCCATGAACACTGAAGCTTTCTTT. It yields the protein CASSQDGAAMNTEAFF.